This is a list of T cell receptor beta chains from one sample in a study of Ad26.COV2.S vaccination and SARS-CoV-2 variants. The assay was immunoSEQ multiplex PCR, and TCRdb's table has in-frame clones only and misses some. The sample records around 400,000 clones, roughly 90% being singletons. Sequences were derived from peripheral blood, sampled in a trial of Ad26.COV2.S vaccine versus placebo. The receptor source for this set is a person aged 18 to 59 who received the Ad26.COV2.S COVID-19 vaccine or a placebo. CDR3s include the opening cysteine and the closing phenylalanine or tryptophan. Each record gives: clone size, V gene, J gene, D gene, CDR3 DNA, CDR3 protein. The D gene is left open where the match is weak. Rows give clone size only sometimes, using once, few, many, or a class for an expanded clone.

-,TRBV11-2,TRBJ2-2,-,TGTGCCAGCGGCTCAGTTAGGGGAGGGGAGCTGTTTTTT,CASGSVRGGELFF
-,TRBV29-1,TRBJ2-7,-,TGCAGCGTTGAAGTGGGCAGCCCCTACGAGCAGTACTTC,CSVEVGSPYEQYF
-,TRBV5-1,TRBJ2-3,TRBD2,TGCGCCAGCGGACCAAGTGGCGGGGGTACGCAGTATTTT,CASGPSGGGTQYF
-,TRBV18,TRBJ2-3,-,TGTGCCAGCTCACAAACAGCCGGAGATACGCAGTATTTT,CASSQTAGDTQYF
-,TRBV7-2,TRBJ2-7,TRBD2,TGTGCCAGCAGCTCTCCTGTAGCGGGAGACGAGCAGTACTTC,CASSSPVAGDEQYF
-,TRBV11-2,TRBJ2-7,-,TGTGCCAGCAGCTTAGATGAGGGTCAGCAGTACTTC,CASSLDEGQQYF
once,TRBV6-6,TRBJ2-3,-,TGTGCCAGCAGCCAAGTGAAGGCAGATACGCAGTATTTT,CASSQVKADTQYF
-,TRBV18,TRBJ2-7,TRBD1,TGTGCCAGCTCACCAGCAGGACAGGGTTACGAGCAGTACTTC,CASSPAGQGYEQYF
-,TRBV3-1/TRBV3-2,TRBJ1-4,-,TGTGCCAGCAGCCTTGGGGTTAGTGAAAAACTGTTTTTT,CASSLGVSEKLFF
-,TRBV9,TRBJ2-5,-,TGTGCCAGCAGCCCAAACCAAGAGACCCAGTACTTC,CASSPNQETQYF
-,TRBV30,TRBJ2-7,-,TGTGCCTGGAGTGCTTCACCAGGGGACGAGCAGTACTTC,CAWSASPGDEQYF